The 10 T cell receptor beta chains reported below all come from one sample, sequenced in a study of regulatory T cells in long-lasting Graves disease. Building of the TCR beta libraries involved iRepertoire HTBI primers and Arm-PCR of CDR3 regions. TCRdb fed the multiplex PCR reads into MiXCR, producing one record per CDR3 protein. The sample shows more than 350,000 distinct CDR3 sequences, under 25% of them seen only once. The time point: persistent/refractory GD, antithyroid drugs over 5 years with positive TRAb. Isolated PBMC RNA provided the starting material for the TCR library. The source material was peripheral blood mononuclear cells (PBMCs), sampled when the disease was refractory, from a patient treated with antithyroid drugs. Receptors were obtained from a female donor with Graves disease.

This clonotype was counted many times. The chain recombines TRBV30 with TRBJ1-2; tentatively, D is TRBD1 (5 bases). Germline V lookup: CDR1 GTSNPN, CDR2 SVGIG (reference sequence). V dropped 2 bases and J dropped 4 bases, with 14 bases sitting between them. The CDR3 is 14 residues long. The CDR3 bases are TGTGCCTGGAGTTCGACAGCCGGGGGCTATGGCTACACCTTC. Protein: CAWSSTAGGYGYTF.

At least ten counts were recorded for this clonotype. The chain carries TRBV7-9 and TRBJ2-5; 9 bases are shared with TRBD1. The CDR3 length is 13 residues. The germline V gene encodes CDR1 SEHNR and CDR2 FQNEAQ (reference sequence). J gave up 7 bases and V 5 bases, and 5 bases lay outside the gene matches. CDR3 sequence reads: CASSRDREATQYF. The CDR3, as DNA: TGTGCCAGCAGCCGGGACAGGGAGGCGACCCAGTACTTC.

This clonotype was detected a few times. The chain recombines TRBV13 with TRBJ2-5; TRBD2 aligns across 13 bases. V shed 3 bases and J 5 bases; nucleotides not matched to a gene: 12. Germline V gene sequence: CDR1 PRHDT, CDR2 FYEKMQ (reference sequence). This CDR3 spans 18 amino acids. CDR3: CASSFPGGRTSGSETQYF. The DNA for the CDR3 is TGTGCCAGCAGCTTCCCCGGGGGGCGGACTAGCGGGAGCGAGACCCAGTACTTC.

V and J are TRBV7-9 and TRBJ1-6; TRBD1 is a possible D gene (5 bases). The CDR3 is 12 amino acids. Germline CDR1 reads SEHNR; CDR2 reads FQNEAQ (reference sequence). V lost 5 bases and J lost 9, with 8 bases in between. DNA for the CDR3: TGTGCCAGCAGCCCAGGGTCTTCACCCCTCCACTTT. It is translated as CASSPGSSPLHF.

This clonotype came up many times. The chain has TRBV28 and TRBJ2-2, with a possible D match to TRBD2 (5 bases). Germline V gene data show CDR1 as MDHEN and CDR2 as SYDVKM. V was shortened by 6 bases and J by 5 bases, with 13 bases between the two germline ends. The CDR3 loop spans 14 amino acids. In DNA form, the CDR3 reads TGTGCCAGCAGGGTCACGGGAAGGACCGGGGAGCTGTTTTTT. This codes for CASRVTGRTGELFF. Full variable domain (outside the CDR3, taken from reference TRBV28 and TRBJ2-2): DVKVTQSSRYLVKRTGEKVFLECVQDMDHENMFWYRQDPGLGLRLIYFSYDVKMKEKGDIPEGYSVSREKKERFSLILESASTNQTSMYLCASRVTGRTGELFFGEGSRLTVL.

The CDR3 DNA follows: TGTGCCAGCAGCCCCATACCTAGGGTAGAGACCCAGTACTTC. Residues: CASSPIPRVETQYF. V gene TRBV7-6 combines with J gene TRBJ2-5, with D uncertain. The CDR3 covers 14 residues. V lost 5 bases and J lost 4, with 14 bases in between. Germline CDR1 reads SGHVS; CDR2 reads FNYEAQ.

This clonotype was seen a few times. The rearrangement links TRBV13 to TRBJ2-3; the D is unclear. This CDR3 spans 13 amino acids. V lost 5 bases, J lost 4 bases, and 10 bases lay in between. The V gene's germline CDR1 is PRHDT and CDR2 FYEKMQ (reference sequence). The CDR3, as DNA: TGTGCCAGCAGCCACGAGGCCTCAGATACGCAGTATTTT. This encodes CASSHEASDTQYF. Together with reference TRBV13 and TRBJ2-3, the CDR3 gives the full variable domain: AAGVIQSPRHLIKEKRETATLKCYPIPRHDTVYWYQQGPGQDPQFLISFYEKMQSDKGSIPDRFSAQQFSDYHSELNMSSLELGDSALYFCASSHEASDTQYFGPGTRLTVL.

Details on this clonotype: This could be a read error, since a much larger clone is one nucleotide away. The J gene is TRBJ2-3, the V gene TRBV7-9; D not resolved. The germline CDR1 and CDR2 sequences are SEHNR and FQNEAQ (reference sequence). V was clipped by 5 bases and J by 6 bases, with 6 bases between them. The CDR3 length is 11 residues. DNA of the CDR3: TGTGCCAGCAGCGACCTGGATACGCAGTATTTT. Amino acids: CASSDLDTQYF.

The rearrangement joins TRBV29-1 to TRBJ1-1; TRBD1 matches at 10 bases. Germline V gene lookup returns CDR1 SQVTM and CDR2 ANQGSEA. Germline trimming cut 6 bases from V and 5 bases from J; bases unmatched to any gene: 6. The CDR3 length is 13 residues. CDR3 nucleotide sequence: TGCAGCGTGCAAAGGACAGGGGGAACTGAAGCTTTCTTT. Translated, it gives CSVQRTGGTEAFF.

This sequence joins TRBV20-1 and TRBJ2-7, with 8 bases aligning to TRBD2. CDR3 length equals 15 residues. Germline CDR1 is DFQATT and CDR2 is SNEGSKA (reference sequence). V lost 5 bases and J lost 4; bases outside the gene matches: 13. The CDR3 DNA sequence: TGCAGTGCTGGGCCGTGGAAAAGCGGGAGTTACGAGCAGTACTTC. Protein sequence: CSAGPWKSGSYEQYF.